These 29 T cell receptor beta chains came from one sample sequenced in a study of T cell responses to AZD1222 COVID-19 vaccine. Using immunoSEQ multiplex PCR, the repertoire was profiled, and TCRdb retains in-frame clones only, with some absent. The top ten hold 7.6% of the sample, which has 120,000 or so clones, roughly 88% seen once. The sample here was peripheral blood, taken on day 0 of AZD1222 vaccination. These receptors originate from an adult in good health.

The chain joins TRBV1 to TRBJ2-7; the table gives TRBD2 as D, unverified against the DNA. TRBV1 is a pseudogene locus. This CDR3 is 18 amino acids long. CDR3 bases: TGCACCAGCAGCCAAGATGGGCGGTCCGGACTAGCGGGAGCTATGCAGTACTTC. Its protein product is CTSSQDGRSGLAGAMQYF.

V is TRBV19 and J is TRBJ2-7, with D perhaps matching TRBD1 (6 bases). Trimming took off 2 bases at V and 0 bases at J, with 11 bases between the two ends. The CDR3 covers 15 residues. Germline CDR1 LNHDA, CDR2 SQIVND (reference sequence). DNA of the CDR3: TGTGCCAGTAGTATAAAAGGACAGTACTCCTACGAGCAGTACTTC. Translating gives CASSIKGQYSYEQYF. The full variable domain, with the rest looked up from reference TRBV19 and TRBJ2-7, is DGGITQSPKYLFRKEGQNVTLSCEQNLNHDAMYWYRQDPGQGLRLIYYSQIVNDFQKGDIAEGYSVSREKKESFPLTVTSAQKNPTAFYLCASSIKGQYSYEQYFGPGTRLTVT.

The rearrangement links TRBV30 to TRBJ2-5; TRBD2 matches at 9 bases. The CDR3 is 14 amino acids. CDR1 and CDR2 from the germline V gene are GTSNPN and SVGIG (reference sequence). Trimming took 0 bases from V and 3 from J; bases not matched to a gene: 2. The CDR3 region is CAWSVLAGEETQYF. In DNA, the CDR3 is TGTGCCTGGAGTGTATTAGCGGGGGAAGAGACCCAGTACTTC.

DNA for the CDR3: TGTGCCAGCAGCTTAAGCCCGGGGATGAACACTGAAGCTTTCTTT. This encodes CASSLSPGMNTEAFF. The chain couples TRBV7-3 to TRBJ1-1, with unresolved D. This CDR3 contains 15 residues. The ends were cut back, 1 base at V and 0 bases at J, with 9 bases in the middle. Germline V gene data show CDR1 as SGHTA and CDR2 as FQGTGA. The whole variable domain, remainder taken from reference TRBV7-3 and TRBJ1-1, is GAGVSQTPSNKVTEKGKYVELRCDPISGHTALYWYRQSLGQGPEFLIYFQGTGAADDSGLPNDRFFAVRPEGSVSTLKIQRTERGDSAVYLCASSLSPGMNTEAFFGQGTRLTVV.

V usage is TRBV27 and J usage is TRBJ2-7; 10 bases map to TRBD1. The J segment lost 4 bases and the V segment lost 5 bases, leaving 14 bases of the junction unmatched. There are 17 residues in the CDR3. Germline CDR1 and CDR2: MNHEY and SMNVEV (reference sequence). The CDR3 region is CASSTNPGTGVSYEQYF. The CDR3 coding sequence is TGTGCCAGCAGTACTAACCCCGGGACAGGGGTCTCTTACGAGCAGTACTTC.

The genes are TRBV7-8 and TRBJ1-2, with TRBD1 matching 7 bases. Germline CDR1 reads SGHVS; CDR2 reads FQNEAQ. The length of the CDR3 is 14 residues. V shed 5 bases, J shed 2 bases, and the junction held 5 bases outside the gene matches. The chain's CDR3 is CASSGTAMNYGYTF. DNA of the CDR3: TGTGCCAGCAGCGGGACAGCTATGAACTATGGCTACACCTTC.

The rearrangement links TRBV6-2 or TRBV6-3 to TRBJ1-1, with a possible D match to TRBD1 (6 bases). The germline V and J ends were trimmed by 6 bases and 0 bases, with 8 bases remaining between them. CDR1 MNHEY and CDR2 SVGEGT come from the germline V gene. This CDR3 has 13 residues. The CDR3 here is CASSRGMNTEAFF. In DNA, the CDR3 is TGTGCCAGCAGCAGGGGCATGAACACTGAAGCTTTCTTT.

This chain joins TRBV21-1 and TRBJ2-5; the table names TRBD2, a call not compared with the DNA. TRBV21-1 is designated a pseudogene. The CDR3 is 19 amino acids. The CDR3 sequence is CASGTVHLAGGPGRETQYF. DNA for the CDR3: TGTGCCAGCGGAACAGTCCACCTCGCGGGAGGGCCGGGACGTGAGACCCAGTACTTC.

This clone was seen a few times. This CDR3 reads CASSLGAALGAEAFF. In DNA, the CDR3 is TGCGCCAGCAGCTTAGGAGCAGCCCTAGGCGCTGAAGCTTTCTTT. The chain is built from TRBV5-1 and TRBJ1-1; D remains unclear. Between the trimmed V and J ends, which lost 2 bases and 6 bases, there was a span of 17 bases. The CDR3 is 15 residues long. Germline lookup yields CDR1 SGHRS and CDR2 YFSETQ.

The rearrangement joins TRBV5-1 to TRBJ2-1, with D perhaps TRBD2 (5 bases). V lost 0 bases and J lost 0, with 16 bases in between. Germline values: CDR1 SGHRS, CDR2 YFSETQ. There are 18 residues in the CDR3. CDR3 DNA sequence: TGCGCCAGCAGCTTGGCCTGGTCGCTGGGGAGCTCCTACAATGAGCAGTTCTTC. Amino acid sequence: CASSLAWSLGSSYNEQFF.

This CDR3 reads CASQGGGSYEQYF. The CDR3 DNA reads TGTGCCAGCCAGGGTGGGGGCTCCTACGAGCAGTACTTC. V usage is TRBV28 and J usage is TRBJ2-7; D may be TRBD1 or TRBD2 (5 bases each). With 8 bases removed from V and 0 bases from J, the gap between germline ends came to 11 bases. Germline CDR1 and CDR2: MDHEN and SYDVKM. The CDR3 is 13 residues long.

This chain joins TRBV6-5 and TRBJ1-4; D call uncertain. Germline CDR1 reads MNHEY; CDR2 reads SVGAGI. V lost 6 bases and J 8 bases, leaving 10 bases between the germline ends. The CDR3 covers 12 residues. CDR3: CASSPLGEKLFF. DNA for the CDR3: TGTGCCAGCAGCCCATTAGGGGAAAAACTGTTTTTT.

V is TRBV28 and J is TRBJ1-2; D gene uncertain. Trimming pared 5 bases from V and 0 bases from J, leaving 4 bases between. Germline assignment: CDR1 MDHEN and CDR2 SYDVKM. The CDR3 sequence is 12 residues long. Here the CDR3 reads CASSQSNYGYTF. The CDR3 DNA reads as TGTGCCAGCAGTCAATCTAACTATGGCTACACCTTC.

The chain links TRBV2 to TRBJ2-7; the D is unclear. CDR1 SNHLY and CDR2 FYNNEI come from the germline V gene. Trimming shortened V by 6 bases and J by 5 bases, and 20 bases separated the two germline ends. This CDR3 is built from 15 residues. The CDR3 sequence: CASSQDVGATHEQYF. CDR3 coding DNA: TGTGCCAGCAGCCAAGACGTGGGTGCGACGCACGAGCAGTACTTC.

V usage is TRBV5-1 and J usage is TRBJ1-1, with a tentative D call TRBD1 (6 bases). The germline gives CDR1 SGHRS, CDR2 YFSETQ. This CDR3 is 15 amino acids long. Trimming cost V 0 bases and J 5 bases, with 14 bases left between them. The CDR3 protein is CASSLEGRGATEAFF. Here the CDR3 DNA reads TGCGCCAGCAGCTTGGAAGGGCGGGGGGCTACTGAAGCTTTCTTT.

Written as DNA, the CDR3 is TGTGCCAGCAGTTACTCTCGCGGAGGGGGAGTCCACAATGAGCAGTTCTTC. It codes for CASSYSRGGGVHNEQFF. V is TRBV6-2 or TRBV6-3 and J is TRBJ2-1; D tentatively fits TRBD1 or TRBD2 (6 bases each). The length of the CDR3 is 17 residues. Trimming cost V 0 bases and J 5 bases, with 17 bases left between them. Germline V CDR1 and CDR2: MNHEY, SVGEGT.

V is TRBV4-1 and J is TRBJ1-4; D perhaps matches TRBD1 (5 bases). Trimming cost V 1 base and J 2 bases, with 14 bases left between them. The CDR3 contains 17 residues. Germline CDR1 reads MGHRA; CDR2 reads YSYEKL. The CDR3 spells CASSQGGRVGTNEKLFF. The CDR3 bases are TGCGCCAGCAGCCAAGGGGGGAGAGTAGGTACTAATGAAAAACTGTTTTTT.

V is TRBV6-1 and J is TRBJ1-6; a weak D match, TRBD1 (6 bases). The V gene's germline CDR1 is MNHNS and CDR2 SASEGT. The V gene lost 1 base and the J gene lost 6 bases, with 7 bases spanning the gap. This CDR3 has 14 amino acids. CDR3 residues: CASSEGTANSPLHF. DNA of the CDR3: TGTGCCAGCAGTGAAGGGACAGCTAATTCACCCCTCCACTTT.

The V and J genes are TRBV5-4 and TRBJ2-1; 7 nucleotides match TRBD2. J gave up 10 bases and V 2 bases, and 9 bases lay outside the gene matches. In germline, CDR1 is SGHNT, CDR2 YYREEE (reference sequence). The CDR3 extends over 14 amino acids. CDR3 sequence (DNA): TGTGCCAGCAGCTTTTATGGGAGGGCCGCGGAGCAGTTCTTC. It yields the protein CASSFYGRAAEQFF.

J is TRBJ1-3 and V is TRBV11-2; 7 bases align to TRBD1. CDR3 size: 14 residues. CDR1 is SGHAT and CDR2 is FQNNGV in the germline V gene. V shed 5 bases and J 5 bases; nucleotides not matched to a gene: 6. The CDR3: CASSLRDSRNTIYF. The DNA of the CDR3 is TGTGCCAGCAGCCTCCGGGACAGTCGAAACACCATATATTTT.

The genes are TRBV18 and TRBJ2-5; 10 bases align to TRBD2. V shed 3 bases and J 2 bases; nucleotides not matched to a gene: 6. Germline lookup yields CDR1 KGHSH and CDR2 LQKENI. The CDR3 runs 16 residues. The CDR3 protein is CASSPRTSGTQETQYF. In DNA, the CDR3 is TGTGCCAGCTCACCCAGGACTAGCGGAACACAAGAGACCCAGTACTTC.

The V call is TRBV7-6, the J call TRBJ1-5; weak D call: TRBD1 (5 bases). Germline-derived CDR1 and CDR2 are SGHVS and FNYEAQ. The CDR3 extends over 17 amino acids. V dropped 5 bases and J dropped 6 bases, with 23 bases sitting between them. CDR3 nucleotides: TGTGCCAGCAGCAAATTTAAGACCCAGGGCGGCGGTCAGCCCCAGCATTTT. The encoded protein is CASSKFKTQGGGQPQHF.

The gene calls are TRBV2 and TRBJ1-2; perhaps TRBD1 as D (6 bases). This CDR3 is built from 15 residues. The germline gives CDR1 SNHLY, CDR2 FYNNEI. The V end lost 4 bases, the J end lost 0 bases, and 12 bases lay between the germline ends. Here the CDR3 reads CASSVGQPPNYGYTF. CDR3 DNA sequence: TGTGCCAGCAGTGTTGGACAGCCGCCTAACTATGGCTACACCTTC.

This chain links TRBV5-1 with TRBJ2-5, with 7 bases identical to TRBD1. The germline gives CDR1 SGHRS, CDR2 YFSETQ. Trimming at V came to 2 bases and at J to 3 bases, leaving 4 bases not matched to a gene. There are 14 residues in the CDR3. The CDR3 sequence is CASSFGTEKETQYF. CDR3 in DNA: TGCGCCAGCAGCTTTGGGACAGAGAAAGAGACCCAGTACTTC.

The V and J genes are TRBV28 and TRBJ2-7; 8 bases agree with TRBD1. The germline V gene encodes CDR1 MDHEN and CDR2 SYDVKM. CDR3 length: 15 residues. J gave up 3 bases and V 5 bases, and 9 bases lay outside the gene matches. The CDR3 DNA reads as TGTGCCAGCAGTCCCGGGACAGGAGACTTCTACGAGCAGTACTTC. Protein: CASSPGTGDFYEQYF.

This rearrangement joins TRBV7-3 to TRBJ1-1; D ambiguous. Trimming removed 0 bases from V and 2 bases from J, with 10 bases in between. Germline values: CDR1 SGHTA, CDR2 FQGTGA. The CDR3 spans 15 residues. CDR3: CASSLTRWVNTEAFF. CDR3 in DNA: TGTGCCAGCAGCTTAACGCGCTGGGTAAACACTGAAGCTTTCTTT.

In DNA form, the CDR3 reads TGTGCCAGCAGCAGGGGACTAGCGGGAGGGGACTACGAGCAGTACTTC. This codes for CASSRGLAGGDYEQYF. This chain connects TRBV5-4 to TRBJ2-7; TRBD2 agrees at 16 bases. Germline V gene data show CDR1 as SGHNT and CDR2 as YYREEE (reference sequence). The V segment lost 4 bases and the J segment 3 bases; nucleotides outside the gene matches: 4. The CDR3 is 16 amino acids.

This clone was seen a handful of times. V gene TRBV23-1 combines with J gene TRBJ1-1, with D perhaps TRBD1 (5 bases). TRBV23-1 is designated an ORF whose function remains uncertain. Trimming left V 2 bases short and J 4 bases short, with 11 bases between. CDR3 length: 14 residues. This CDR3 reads CASSQEGRGTEAFF. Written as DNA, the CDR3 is TGCGCCAGCAGTCAAGAGGGAAGGGGCACTGAAGCTTTCTTT.

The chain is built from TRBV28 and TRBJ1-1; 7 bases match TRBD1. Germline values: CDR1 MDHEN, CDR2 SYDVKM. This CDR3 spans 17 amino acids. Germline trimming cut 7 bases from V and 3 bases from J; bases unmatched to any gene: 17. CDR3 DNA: TGTGCCAGCACCCTCTACAGGGGATCCCTGGGGGACACTGAAGCTTTCTTT. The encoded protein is CASTLYRGSLGDTEAFF.